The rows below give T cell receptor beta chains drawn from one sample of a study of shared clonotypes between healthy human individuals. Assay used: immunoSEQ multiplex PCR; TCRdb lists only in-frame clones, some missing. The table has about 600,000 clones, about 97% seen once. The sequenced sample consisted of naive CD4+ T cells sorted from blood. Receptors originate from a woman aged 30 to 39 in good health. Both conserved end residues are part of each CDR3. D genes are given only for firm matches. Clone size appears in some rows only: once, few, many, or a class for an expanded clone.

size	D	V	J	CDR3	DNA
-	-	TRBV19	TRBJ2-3	CASSIVGGVADTQYF	TGTGCCAGTAGTATAGTAGGAGGGGTGGCAGATACGCAGTATTTT
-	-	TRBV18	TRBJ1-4	CASSPRGPANNEKLFF	TGTGCCAGCTCACCACGGGGGCCAGCTAATAATGAAAAACTGTTTTTT
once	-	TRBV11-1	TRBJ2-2	CASSLVVSGVNTGELFF	TGTGCCAGCAGCTTAGTAGTTAGCGGAGTCAACACCGGGGAGCTGTTTTTT
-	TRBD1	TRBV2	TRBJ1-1	CASSVRGFEAFF	TGTGCCAGCAGCGTCAGGGGGTTTGAAGCTTTCTTT
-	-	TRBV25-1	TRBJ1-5	CASSEAGASNQPQHF	TGTGCCAGCAGTGAAGCGGGGGCTAGCAATCAGCCCCAGCATTTT
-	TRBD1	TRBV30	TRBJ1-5	CAWSDRVDQPQHF	TGTGCCTGGAGCGACAGGGTGGATCAGCCCCAGCATTTT
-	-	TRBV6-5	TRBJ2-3	CASSYSNVAATDTQYF	TGTGCCAGCAGTTACTCGAACGTTGCGGCCACAGATACGCAGTATTTT
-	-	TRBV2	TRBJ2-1	CASSTASNEQFF	TGTGCCAGCAGTACGGCCTCCAATGAGCAGTTCTTC
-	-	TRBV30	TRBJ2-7	CAWSVQYEQYF	TGTGCCTGGAGTGTACAGTACGAGCAGTACTTC
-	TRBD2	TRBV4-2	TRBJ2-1	CASSHTSGSSYNEQFF	TGTGCCAGCAGCCACACTAGCGGGAGCTCCTACAATGAGCAGTTCTTC
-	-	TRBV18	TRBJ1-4	CASNGRTNEKLFF	TGTGCCAGCAATGGACGGACTAATGAAAAACTGTTTTTT
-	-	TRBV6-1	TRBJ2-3	CASGGGGSTDTQYF	TGTGCCAGCGGGGGCGGCGGGTCCACAGATACGCAGTATTTT
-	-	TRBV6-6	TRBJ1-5	CASSYFLRGNQPQHF	TGTGCCAGCAGTTATTTTCTCCGGGGCAATCAGCCCCAGCATTTT
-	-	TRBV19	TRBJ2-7	CASSIRDRSYEQYF	TGTGCCAGTAGTATCAGGGACCGGTCCTACGAGCAGTACTTC
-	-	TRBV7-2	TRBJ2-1	CASSLAAGEQFF	TGTGCCAGCAGCTTAGCGGCTGGGGAGCAGTTCTTC
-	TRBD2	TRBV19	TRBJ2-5	CASGLAGQETQYF	TGTGCCAGTGGACTAGCGGGTCAGGAGACCCAGTACTTC
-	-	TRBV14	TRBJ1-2	CASSQVGNGYTF	TGTGCCAGCAGCCAAGTAGGAAATGGCTACACCTTC
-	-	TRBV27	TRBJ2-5	CASSSQETQYF	TGTGCCAGCAGTTCACAAGAGACCCAGTACTTC
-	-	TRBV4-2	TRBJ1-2	CASSQDGAEPNYGYTF	TGTGCCAGCAGCCAAGATGGGGCAGAACCTAACTATGGCTACACCTTC
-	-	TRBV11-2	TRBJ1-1	CASSLEQPGVTEAFF	TGTGCCAGCAGCTTAGAGCAACCGGGCGTCACTGAAGCTTTCTTT
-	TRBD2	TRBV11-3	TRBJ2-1	CASSRGTIAGEQFF	TGTGCCAGCAGCAGGGGTACCATAGCGGGAGAGCAGTTCTTC
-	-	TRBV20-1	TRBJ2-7	CSADKGYEQYF	TGCAGTGCTGACAAGGGCTACGAGCAGTACTTC
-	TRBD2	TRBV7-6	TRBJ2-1	CASSLLGLAGKDEQFF	TGTGCCAGCAGCTTATTAGGGCTAGCGGGAAAGGATGAGCAGTTCTTC
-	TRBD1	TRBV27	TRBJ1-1	CASNKHPGQGITEAFF	TGTGCCAGCAATAAACATCCGGGACAGGGGATTACTGAAGCTTTCTTT
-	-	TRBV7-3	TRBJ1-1	CASSLWAAETVTEAFF	TGTGCCAGCAGCTTATGGGCAGCTGAGACAGTCACTGAAGCTTTCTTT
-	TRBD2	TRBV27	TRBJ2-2	CASTSSPGGHTGELFF	TGTGCCAGCACCTCTTCCCCGGGAGGGCACACCGGGGAGCTGTTTTTT
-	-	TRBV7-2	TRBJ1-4	CASSLVAGVSEKLFF	TGTGCCAGCAGCTTAGTGGCAGGGGTTAGTGAAAAACTGTTTTTT
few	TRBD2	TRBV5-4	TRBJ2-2	CASSSRTSDTGELFF	TGTGCCAGCAGCTCCAGGACTAGCGACACCGGGGAGCTGTTTTTT
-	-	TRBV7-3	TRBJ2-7	CASSLNGRRAGVNEQYF	TGTGCCAGCAGCTTAAACGGGAGGAGGGCAGGGGTAAACGAGCAGTACTTC
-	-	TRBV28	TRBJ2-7	CASSLVSAREQYF	TGTGCCAGCAGTTTGGTTTCCGCTAGGGAGCAGTACTTC
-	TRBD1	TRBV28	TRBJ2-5	CASSLIPGQLSLETQYF	TGTGCCAGCAGTTTAATTCCGGGACAGCTCTCGTTGGAGACCCAGTACTTC
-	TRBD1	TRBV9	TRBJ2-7	CASSAGTGFEQYF	TGTGCCAGCAGCGCCGGGACAGGGTTCGAGCAGTACTTC
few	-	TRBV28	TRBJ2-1	CASSFNEQFF	TGTGCCAGCAGTTTCAATGAGCAGTTCTTC
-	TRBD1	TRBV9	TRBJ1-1	CASSPLRQGTHTEAFF	TGTGCCAGCAGCCCCCTGAGACAGGGGACACACACTGAAGCTTTCTTT
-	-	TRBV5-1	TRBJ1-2	CASRETDYNYGYTF	TGCGCCAGCAGGGAGACAGACTATAACTATGGCTACACCTTC
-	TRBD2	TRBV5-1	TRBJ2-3	CASSVSPRTSGSTGDTQYF	TGCGCCAGCAGCGTGAGCCCTCGAACTAGCGGGAGTACAGGAGATACGCAGTATTTT
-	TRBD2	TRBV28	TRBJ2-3	CASRPTSGRSTDTQYF	TGTGCCAGCAGGCCGACTAGCGGGAGAAGCACAGATACGCAGTATTTT
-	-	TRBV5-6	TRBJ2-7	CPHYEQYF	TGTCCCCACTACGAGCAGTACTTC
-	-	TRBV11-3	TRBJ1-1	CASSASSETNTEAFF	TGTGCCAGCAGCGCGTCGAGTGAGACGAACACTGAAGCTTTCTTT
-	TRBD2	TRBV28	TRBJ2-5	CASSLTTAGGRQETQYF	TGTGCCAGCAGTTTAACCACCGCGGGGGGAAGGCAAGAGACCCAGTACTTC
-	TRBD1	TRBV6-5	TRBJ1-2	CASSSNRGHGYGYTF	TGTGCCAGCAGTTCCAACAGGGGGCACGGCTATGGCTACACCTTC
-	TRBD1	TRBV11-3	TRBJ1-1	CASSLAYRGPRNTEAFF	TGTGCCAGCAGCTTAGCTTACAGGGGACCTAGGAACACTGAAGCTTTCTTT
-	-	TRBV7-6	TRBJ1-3	CASNPRGPRQNTIYF	TGTGCCAGCAACCCTCGGGGGCCCCGGCAGAACACCATATATTTT
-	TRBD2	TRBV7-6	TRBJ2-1	CASSRGAGSSFF	TGTGCCAGCAGCCGGGGAGCGGGATCCAGCTTCTTC
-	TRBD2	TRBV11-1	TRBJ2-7	CASSRTSGDPEQYF	TGTGCCAGCAGCCGGACTAGCGGGGACCCAGAGCAGTACTTC
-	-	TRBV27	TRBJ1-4	CASKSVGDGGEKLFF	TGTGCCAGCAAAAGCGTTGGAGATGGAGGGGAAAAACTGTTTTTT
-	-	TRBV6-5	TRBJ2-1	CASSLKRQGNEQFF	TGTGCCAGCAGTTTAAAGCGGCAGGGCAATGAGCAGTTCTTC
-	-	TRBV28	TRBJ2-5	CASRPGPGGTQYF	TGTGCCAGCAGACCCGGACCAGGTGGGACCCAGTACTTC
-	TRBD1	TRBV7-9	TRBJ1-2	CASSRDRAFGYTF	TGTGCCAGCAGCCGTGACAGGGCCTTCGGCTACACCTTC
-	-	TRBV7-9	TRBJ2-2	CAIQSRETGELFF	TGTGCCATCCAAAGTCGGGAGACCGGGGAGCTGTTTTTT
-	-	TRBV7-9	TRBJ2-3	CASSLMGAGPDTQYF	TGTGCCAGCAGCTTAATGGGGGCCGGTCCAGATACGCAGTATTTT
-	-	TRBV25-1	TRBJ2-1	CASSVSGGSYNEQFF	TGTGCCAGCAGTGTCTCTGGTGGGTCCTACAATGAGCAGTTCTTC
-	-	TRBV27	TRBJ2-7	CASSLLGPRYEQYF	TGTGCCAGCAGTTTATTGGGACCGCGCTACGAGCAGTACTTC
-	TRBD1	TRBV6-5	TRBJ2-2	CASRLTGLDTGELFF	TGTGCCAGCAGGTTGACAGGGCTGGACACCGGGGAGCTGTTTTTT
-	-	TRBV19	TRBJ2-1	CASSIDGQGRVEQFF	TGTGCCAGTAGTATAGATGGGCAGGGCAGGGTTGAGCAGTTCTTC
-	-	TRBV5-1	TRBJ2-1	CASSFEGLDEQFF	TGCGCCAGCAGCTTTGAGGGGTTGGATGAGCAGTTCTTC
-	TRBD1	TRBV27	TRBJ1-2	CASSFGDRVGGYTF	TGTGCCAGCAGTTTTGGGGACAGGGTGGGTGGCTACACCTTC